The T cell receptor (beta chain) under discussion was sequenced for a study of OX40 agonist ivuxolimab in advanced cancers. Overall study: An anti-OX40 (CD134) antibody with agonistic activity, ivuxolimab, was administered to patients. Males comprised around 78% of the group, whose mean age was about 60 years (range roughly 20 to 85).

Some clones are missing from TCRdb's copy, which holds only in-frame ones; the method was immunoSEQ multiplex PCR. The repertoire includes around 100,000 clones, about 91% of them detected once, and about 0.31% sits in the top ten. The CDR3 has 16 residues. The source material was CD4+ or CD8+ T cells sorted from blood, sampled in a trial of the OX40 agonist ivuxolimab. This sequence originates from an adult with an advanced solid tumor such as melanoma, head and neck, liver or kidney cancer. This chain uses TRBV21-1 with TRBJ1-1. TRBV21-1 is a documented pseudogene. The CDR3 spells CASSKRKIGGVTEAFF. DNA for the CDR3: TGTGCCAGCAGCAAAAGGAAAATCGGTGGGGTCACTGAAGCTTTCTTT.